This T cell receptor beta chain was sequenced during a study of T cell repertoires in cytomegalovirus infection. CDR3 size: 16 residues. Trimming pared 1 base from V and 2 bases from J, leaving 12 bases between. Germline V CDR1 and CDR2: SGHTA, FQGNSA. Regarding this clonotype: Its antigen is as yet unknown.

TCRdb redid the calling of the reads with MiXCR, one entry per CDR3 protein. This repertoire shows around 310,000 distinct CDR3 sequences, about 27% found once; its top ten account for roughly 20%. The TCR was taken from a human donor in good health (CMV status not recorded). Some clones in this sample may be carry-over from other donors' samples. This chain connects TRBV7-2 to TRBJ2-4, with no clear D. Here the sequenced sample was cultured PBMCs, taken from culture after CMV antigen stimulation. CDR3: CASSLVPAGPKNIQYF. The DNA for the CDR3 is TGTGCCAGCAGCTTAGTGCCAGCCGGGCCCAAAAACATTCAGTACTTC.